The clone carrying this T cell receptor beta chain showed up many times. The antigen is not known. The data originate from a study of CD8+CD57+ T cells in acquired aplastic anemia. Study context: Average DNA yield from sorted CD4+ and CD8+ cells was approximately 3 ug. Healthy donors yielded some 11 million CD4+ cell reads on average. General observations from the study: CD8+ Simpson's diversity showed no significant patient-control difference. Between patients and controls, approximately 29 CD8+ CDR3 sequences were found in common.

The CDR3 spans 15 residues. The germline V and J ends were trimmed by 3 bases and 7 bases, with 15 bases remaining between them. Germline-derived CDR1 and CDR2 are SNHLY and FYNNEI. Genomic DNA served as template for TCR beta VDJ and CDR3 profiling. TCRdb redid the calling of the reads with MiXCR, one entry per CDR3 protein. The top ten clones hold 0.85% to 1.3% of a sample with 150,000 to 200,000 distinct CDR3 sequences, roughly 47% of them seen once. The sequencing input was sorted CD4+, CD8+, or CD8+CD57+ T cells (not recorded which) from PBMCs. This chain connects TRBV2 to TRBJ2-2; tentatively, D is TRBD1 (5 bases). The TCR originated in a human donor in good health. The CDR3 sequence: CASSESGLPGGELFF. CDR3 sequence (DNA): TGTGCCAGCAGTGAGTCAGGGCTTCCGGGCGGGGAGCTGTTTTTT.